This TCR beta chain was recovered during a study of post-analysis software for immune sequencing data. Study-level points and caveats: Significantly lower normalized Chao1 diversity was found in patients with multiple sclerosis relative to controls. Strong co-clustering by F measure was evident for samples that had been prepared in the same batch. Roughly five TRBV segments, including TRBV5-6, TRBV5-1 and TRBV20-1, were more frequent in patients than controls.

Worth noting for this clonotype: The antigen is unknown.

V was cut by 0 bases and J by 8 bases, with 13 bases left in between. CDR1 and CDR2 (germline): LGHDT, YNNKEL (reference sequence). The CDR3 has 15 residues. TCR beta libraries were prepared from cDNA with unique molecular identifiers. The authors obtained approximately 460,000 cDNA molecules from roughly 1.1 to 9.2 million T cells. One entry per CDR3 protein, called by TCRdb with MiXCR from the PCR reads. The repertoire holds 150,000 to 200,000 distinct CDR3 sequences, with roughly 34% as singletons. The source of this sequence is a girl aged 10 to 17 with multiple sclerosis. Sequenced material: blood, taken after autologous hematopoietic stem cell transplantation. This sequence joins TRBV3-1 and TRBJ1-4; D is perhaps TRBD1 (5 bases). The CDR3 region is CASSQDAPGGEKLFF. DNA of the CDR3: TGTGCCAGCAGCCAAGACGCCCCCGGGGGAGAAAAACTGTTTTTT. The full variable domain, its missing parts supplied by reference TRBV3-1 and TRBJ1-4, is DTAVSQTPKYLVTQMGNDKSIKCEQNLGHDTMYWYKQDSKKFLKIMFSYNNKELIINETVPNRFSPKSPDKAHLNLHINSLELGDSAVYFCASSQDAPGGEKLFFGSGTQLSVL.